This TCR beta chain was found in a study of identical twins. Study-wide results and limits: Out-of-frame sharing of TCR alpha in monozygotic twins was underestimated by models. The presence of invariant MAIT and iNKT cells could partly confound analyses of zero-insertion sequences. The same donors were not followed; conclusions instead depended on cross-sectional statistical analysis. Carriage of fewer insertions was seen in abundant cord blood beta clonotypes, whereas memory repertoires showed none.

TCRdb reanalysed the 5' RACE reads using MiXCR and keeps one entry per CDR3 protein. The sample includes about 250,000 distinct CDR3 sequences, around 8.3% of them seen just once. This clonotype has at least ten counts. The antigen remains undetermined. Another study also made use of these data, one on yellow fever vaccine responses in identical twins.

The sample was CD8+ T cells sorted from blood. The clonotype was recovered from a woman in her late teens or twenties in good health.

This CDR3 reads CASSPGGALADTQYF. As DNA, the CDR3 is TGTGCCAGCAGCCCCGGGGGGGCCTTGGCAGATACGCAGTATTTT. The J gene is TRBJ2-3, the V gene TRBV12-3 or TRBV12-4; TRBD2 matches 8 bases. The CDR3 has 15 amino acids. V dropped 6 bases and J dropped 4; count of bases not matched to a gene: 9.